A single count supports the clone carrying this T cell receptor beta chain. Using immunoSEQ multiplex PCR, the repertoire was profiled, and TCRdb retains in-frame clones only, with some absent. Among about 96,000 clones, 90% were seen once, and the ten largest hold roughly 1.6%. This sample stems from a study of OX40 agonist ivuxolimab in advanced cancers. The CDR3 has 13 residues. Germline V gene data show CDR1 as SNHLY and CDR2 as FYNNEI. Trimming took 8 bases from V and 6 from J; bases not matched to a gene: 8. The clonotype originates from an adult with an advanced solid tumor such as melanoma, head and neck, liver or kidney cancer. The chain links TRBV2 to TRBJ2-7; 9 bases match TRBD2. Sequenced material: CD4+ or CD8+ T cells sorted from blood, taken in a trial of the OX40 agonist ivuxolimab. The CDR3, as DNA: TGTGCCAGCGCCCTAGCGGGGCGCCTCGAGCAGTACTTC. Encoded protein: CASALAGRLEQYF.